This T cell receptor (beta chain) comes out of a study of beta chain features in type 1 diabetes. Study conclusions and caveats: There were fewer insertions and more deletions at the VDJ junctions of type 1 diabetes patients. Across patients, naive, central memory and Treg TCRB repertoires exhibited apparently greater similarity than was observed across healthy donors. Using cDNA template may skew counts toward highly expressing activated cells.

Concerning this clone itself: Its antigen is unknown. Other nucleotide sequences from this sample produce the same CDR3.

Since all of the isolated RNA was reverse transcribed, expressed TCRB transcripts were what got sequenced. Clones were sequenced by immunoSEQ multiplex PCR, and TCRdb holds only the in-frame ones, with some missing. Among under 950,000 clones, roughly 15% were seen once, and the ten largest hold around 0.02%. The CDR3 consists of 15 residues. Germline CDR1 reads MGHDK; CDR2 reads SYGVNS. The J segment lost 2 bases and the V segment lost 1 base, leaving 3 bases of the junction unmatched. Every donor provided one heparinised blood draw, which averaged roughly 120 mL. The sample comprised naive CD4+ T cells from blood. J is TRBJ2-7 and V is TRBV25-1; 9 bases map to TRBD2. The clonotype was recovered from a woman aged 18-35 years in good health. The CDR3 region has the DNA TGTGCCAGCAGTGAATCTGGCGGGAGGGCCTACGAGCAGTACTTC. As protein: CASSESGGRAYEQYF.